These 22 T cell receptor beta chains came from one sample sequenced in a study of T cell responses to AZD1222 COVID-19 vaccine. Only in-frame clones appear in the TCRdb table, and some are missing; sequencing was by immunoSEQ multiplex PCR. Found here are 95,000 to 100,000 clones, 90% of them singletons; the top ten hold around 1.3%. Specimen: peripheral blood, collected on day 0 of AZD1222 vaccination. Receptors were obtained from an adult in good health.

The V gene is TRBV4-1, the J gene TRBJ1-6; a weak D match, TRBD1 (6 bases). Germline lookup yields CDR1 MGHRA and CDR2 YSYEKL. The CDR3 is made up of 18 amino acids. Trimming pared 1 base from V and 4 bases from J, leaving 17 bases between. The DNA for the CDR3 is TGCGCCAGCAGCCAAGTTTCCTTGAGGGGGAGTTATAATTCACCCCTCCACTTT. Translating gives CASSQVSLRGSYNSPLHF.

Only one count was recorded for this clone. This chain uses TRBV19 with TRBJ2-1; D ambiguous. Trimming took 5 bases from V and 6 from J, leaving 8 bases between them. Germline V lookup: CDR1 LNHDA, CDR2 SQIVND (reference sequence). CDR3 length: 12 amino acids. CDR3: CASSLWGNEQFF. The DNA of the CDR3 is TGTGCCAGTAGTTTGTGGGGCAATGAGCAGTTCTTC. The full variable domain, with the rest looked up from reference TRBV19 and TRBJ2-1, is DGGITQSPKYLFRKEGQNVTLSCEQNLNHDAMYWYRQDPGQGLRLIYYSQIVNDFQKGDIAEGYSVSREKKESFPLTVTSAQKNPTAFYLCASSLWGNEQFFGPGTRLTVL.

The chain combines TRBV19 with TRBJ1-1; D is unresolved. The V end was cut by 6 bases, the J end by 3 bases, with 8 bases between. Germline CDR1 and CDR2: LNHDA and SQIVND (reference sequence). This CDR3 has 12 amino acids. The DNA of the CDR3 is TGTGCCAGTAGCTTGGACCACACTGAAGCTTTCTTT. It yields the protein CASSLDHTEAFF.

The CDR3: CAWRPRGSYNEQFF. The CDR3 nucleotides read TGTGCCTGGAGACCGAGGGGCAGCTACAATGAGCAGTTCTTC. The chain carries TRBV30 and TRBJ2-1; D tentatively fits TRBD1 or TRBD2 (5 bases each). The V gene's germline CDR1 is GTSNPN and CDR2 SVGIG (reference sequence). CDR3 length: 14 amino acids. With 3 bases removed from V and 3 bases from J, the gap between germline ends came to 12 bases.

This chain links TRBV5-5 with TRBJ2-3, with D unresolved. This CDR3 spans 15 amino acids. The germline V gene has CDR1 SGHKS and CDR2 YYEKEE (reference sequence). Between the trimmed V and J ends, which lost 4 bases and 0 bases, there was a span of 12 bases. CDR3 in DNA: TGTGCCAGCAGCCAAGGAGCCTCTAGCACAGATACGCAGTATTTT. It translates to CASSQGASSTDTQYF.

The chain employs TRBV4-2 and TRBJ1-5, with D unresolved. The V and J ends lost 0 bases and 2 bases respectively, with 14 bases between them. Germline CDR1 and CDR2: LGHNA and YNFKEQ. This CDR3 spans 17 amino acids. The CDR3 spells CASSQDFRPLGNQPQHF. The CDR3 region has the DNA TGTGCCAGCAGCCAAGATTTTCGTCCCCTGGGCAATCAGCCCCAGCATTTT.

The CDR3: CASSQREGAGYGYTF. DNA for the CDR3: TGCGCCAGCAGCCAAAGAGAGGGGGCGGGCTATGGCTACACCTTC. This chain joins TRBV4-1 and TRBJ1-2, with 7 bases identical to TRBD1. V lost 2 bases, J lost 4 bases, and 7 bases stayed unmatched. CDR1 and CDR2 (germline): MGHRA, YSYEKL. The CDR3 has 15 residues.

This chain connects TRBV19 to TRBJ2-7; TRBD2 aligns across 13 bases. The germline CDR1 and CDR2 sequences are LNHDA and SQIVND (reference sequence). CDR3 length: 17 residues. With 0 bases clipped from V and 3 bases from J, the junction kept 5 bases outside the gene matches. CDR3 sequence (DNA): TGTGCCAGTAGTATAGATCCCGGGACTAGCGGGGTCTACGAGCAGTACTTC. Amino acid sequence: CASSIDPGTSGVYEQYF.

This sequence joins TRBV5-4 and TRBJ1-1, with D possibly TRBD1 on 5 matching bases. Germline CDR1 SGHNT, CDR2 YYREEE (reference sequence). The CDR3 covers 14 residues. Trimming pared 0 bases from V and 4 bases from J, leaving 10 bases between. The CDR3: CASSLATAATEAFF. As DNA, the CDR3 is TGTGCCAGCAGCTTGGCGACAGCGGCCACTGAAGCTTTCTTT.

The V gene is TRBV4-1, the J gene TRBJ2-1, with D tentatively TRBD2 (6 bases). The CDR3 runs to 16 residues. V lost 1 base and J 0 bases, leaving 10 bases between the germline ends. From germline, CDR1 is MGHRA and CDR2 YSYEKL. As DNA, the CDR3 is TGCGCCAGCAGCCAAGGGGGGGTCAACTCCTACAATGAGCAGTTCTTC. As protein: CASSQGGVNSYNEQFF.

The V call is TRBV27, the J call TRBJ1-4; 7 bases line up with TRBD1. The germline V gene encodes CDR1 MNHEY and CDR2 SMNVEV (reference sequence). This CDR3 has 15 residues. Trimming took 5 bases from V and 6 from J; bases not matched to a gene: 9. CDR3 sequence (DNA): TGTGCCAGCAGTCCCCGGGCAGGGGGTCATGAAAAACTGTTTTTT. Its protein is CASSPRAGGHEKLFF. The whole variable domain, filled in from reference TRBV27 and TRBJ1-4, reads EAQVTQNPRYLITVTGKKLTVTCSQNMNHEYMSWYRQDPGLGLRQIYYSMNVEVTDKGDVPEGYKVSRKEKRNFPLILESPSPNQTSLYFCASSPRAGGHEKLFFGSGTQLSVL.

This chain joins TRBV28 and TRBJ1-5; the match to TRBD1 covers 7 bases. J was trimmed by 6 bases and V by 4 bases; bases with no gene match: 3. Germline loops: CDR1 MDHEN, CDR2 SYDVKM. The CDR3 is made up of 13 amino acids. The CDR3 region has the DNA TGTGCCAGCAGTTCGACAGGGAGTCAGCCCCAGCATTTT. It specifies CASSSTGSQPQHF.

V is TRBV11-3 and J is TRBJ1-1; TRBD1 might be the D (5 bases). Germline CDR1 is SGHNT and CDR2 is YENEEA. The CDR3 runs to 12 residues. V was shortened by 2 bases and J by 8 bases, with 9 bases between the two germline ends. CDR3 amino acids: CASSLRGSEAFF. CDR3 coding DNA: TGTGCCAGCAGCTTACGGGGCAGCGAAGCTTTCTTT.

The CDR3 sequence: CASSLGLAAYNEQFF. In DNA, the CDR3 is TGTGCCAGCAGCCTAGGACTAGCGGCTTACAATGAGCAGTTCTTC. V gene TRBV6-5 combines with J gene TRBJ2-1; 10 nucleotides align to TRBD2. The CDR3 sequence is 15 residues long. Germline CDR1 reads MNHEY; CDR2 reads SVGAGI. After removal of 6 bases from V and 4 bases from J, the junction contained 6 bases not matched to a gene.

The gene calls are TRBV28 and TRBJ2-7; unclear D gene. The V end was cut by 10 bases, the J end by 6 bases, with 22 bases between. The CDR3 loop spans 14 amino acids. Germline-derived CDR1 and CDR2 are MDHEN and SYDVKM. The CDR3 sequence: CATKPRPSASEQYF. CDR3 bases: TGTGCCACCAAACCCCGTCCTTCGGCCAGCGAGCAGTACTTC.

The rearrangement uses TRBV4-1 and TRBJ2-7; D might be TRBD1 or TRBD2, each matching 5 bases. The V end lost 3 bases, the J end lost 6 bases, and 12 bases lay between the germline ends. The CDR3 has 13 residues. The germline V gene has CDR1 MGHRA and CDR2 YSYEKL. CDR3 sequence (DNA): TGCGCCAGCAGCCATACAGGCGGAGGCGAGCAGTACTTC. This gives the protein CASSHTGGGEQYF.

The rearrangement uses TRBV5-1 and TRBJ1-6; the D is unclear. The CDR3 is 16 residues long. Germline CDR1 is SGHRS and CDR2 is YFSETQ. The V gene lost 0 bases and the J gene lost 3 bases, with 10 bases spanning the gap. DNA of the CDR3: TGCGCCAGCAGCTTGGCCGGGCCCAACTATAATTCACCCCTCCACTTT. It codes for CASSLAGPNYNSPLHF. The full variable domain, completed using reference TRBV5-1 and TRBJ1-6, is KAGVTQTPRYLIKTRGQQVTLSCSPISGHRSVSWYQQTPGQGLQFLFEYFSETQRNKGNFPGRFSGRQFSNSRSEMNVSTLELGDSALYLCASSLAGPNYNSPLHFGNGTRLTVT.

This chain joins TRBV7-2 and TRBJ1-1; 8 nucleotides agree with TRBD1. After removal of 2 bases from V and 5 bases from J, the junction contained 10 bases not matched to a gene. The CDR3 sequence is 16 residues long. Germline values: CDR1 SGHTA, CDR2 FQGNSA. CDR3 coding DNA: TGTGCCAGCAGCTTATTATCAGGGGGCGCACGAACTGAAGCTTTCTTT. This codes for CASSLLSGGARTEAFF.

The chain employs TRBV5-6 and TRBJ2-7, with 11 bases identical to TRBD2. There are 16 residues in the CDR3. From germline, CDR1 is SGHDT and CDR2 YYEEEE. Trimming removed 3 bases from V and 3 bases from J; junction bases left unmatched: 8. CDR3 coding DNA: TGTGCCAGCAGCTCCTCTACTAGCGGGGGTAACTACGAGCAGTACTTC. It translates to CASSSSTSGGNYEQYF.

The V gene is TRBV5-1, the J gene TRBJ2-3, with TRBD1 matching over 7 bases. Unmatched junction bases numbered 5, after V lost 0 bases and J lost 1 base. Germline V gene lookup returns CDR1 SGHRS and CDR2 YFSETQ. The CDR3 contains 16 residues. CDR3 region: CASSLGTGVGTDTQYF. The CDR3 nucleotides are TGCGCCAGCAGCTTGGGAACAGGGGTGGGCACAGATACGCAGTATTTT. Full variable domain (remainder filled in from reference TRBV5-1 and TRBJ2-3): KAGVTQTPRYLIKTRGQQVTLSCSPISGHRSVSWYQQTPGQGLQFLFEYFSETQRNKGNFPGRFSGRQFSNSRSEMNVSTLELGDSALYLCASSLGTGVGTDTQYFGPGTRLTVL.

The chain couples TRBV2 to TRBJ1-5; 7 positions agree with TRBD1. There are 13 residues in the CDR3. CDR1 and CDR2 (germline): SNHLY, FYNNEI. After removal of 6 bases from V and 1 base from J, the junction contained 0 bases not matched to a gene. CDR3 nucleotides: TGTGCCAGCAGGGGACAGAGCAATCAGCCCCAGCATTTT. Translated: CASRGQSNQPQHF.

The chain joins TRBV18 to TRBJ1-5; D is uncertain. The V and J ends lost 0 bases and 4 bases respectively, with 10 bases between them. The CDR3 extends over 15 amino acids. Germline V gives CDR1 KGHSH, CDR2 LQKENI. For the CDR3, the DNA is TGTGCCAGCTCACCACCACCAGGCTGGAATCAGCCCCAGCATTTT. Translated, it gives CASSPPPGWNQPQHF.